This TCR beta chain was documented in a study of blood T cell repertoires in COVID-19. Clones were sequenced by immunoSEQ multiplex PCR, and TCRdb holds only the in-frame ones, with some missing. The sample yields about 210,000 clones, about 78% seen once. This CDR3 contains 15 residues. Trimming took 6 bases from V and 2 from J, leaving 11 bases between them. The germline CDR1 and CDR2 sequences are MNHEY and SVGAGI. The chain has TRBV6-5 and TRBJ2-6; a possible D gene is TRBD2 (5 bases). The sequencing input was peripheral blood. This sequence was found in a woman aged 70-85 years with acute or convalescent COVID-19. CDR3 loop: CASRDGNPGANVLTF. The CDR3 coding sequence is TGTGCCAGCAGGGACGGGAATCCTGGGGCCAACGTCCTGACTTTC.